Following are 23 T cell receptor beta chains from one sample sequenced in a study of CD4+ T cells in melanoma. Profiled with immunoSEQ multiplex PCR; TCRdb holds only in-frame clones, not every one. The profile shows 120,000 to 150,000 clones, around 90% of them singletons. The receptors shown here come from a human donor with melanoma.

The chain combines TRBV11-3 with TRBJ1-3; TRBD1 aligns across 12 bases. Germline V gene sequence: CDR1 SGHNT, CDR2 YENEEA. The CDR3 is made up of 16 amino acids. V gave up 8 bases and J gave up 0 bases; unmatched junction bases: 5. CDR3 sequence (DNA): TGTGCCAGCCGGGACAGGGGGCATCGCTCTGGAAACACCATATATTTT. It yields the protein CASRDRGHRSGNTIYF.

This clone has only a few counts. For the CDR3, the DNA is TGTGCCTGGAGCATCACACGCGGAAACACCATATATTTT. It yields the protein CAWSITRGNTIYF. This chain links TRBV30 with TRBJ1-3, with unresolved D. V was cut by 3 bases and J by 4 bases, with 10 bases left in between. CDR1 and CDR2 (germline): GTSNPN, SVGIG (reference sequence). CDR3 length: 13 residues.

The genes are TRBV10-1 and TRBJ2-2; D gene ambiguous. V lost 4 bases and J 4 bases, leaving 13 bases between the germline ends. Germline loops: CDR1 WNHNN, CDR2 SYGVQD (reference sequence). The CDR3 is made up of 15 amino acids. DNA for the CDR3: TGCGCCAGCAGTGCAGGTATCGTCGGCACCGGGGAGCTGTTTTTT. Amino acids: CASSAGIVGTGELFF.

The chain couples TRBV5-1 to TRBJ2-5; 16 bases are a match to TRBD2. V was clipped by 3 bases and J by 5 bases; unmatched bases: 7. Germline CDR1 reads SGHRS; CDR2 reads YFSETQ. The CDR3 contains 17 residues. CDR3 coding DNA: TGCGCCAGCAGCTATGGGACTAGCGGGGGGGTCCGTGAGACCCAGTACTTC. It is translated as CASSYGTSGGVRETQYF.

There are a few counts of this clone. The V call is TRBV29-1, the J call TRBJ1-1; no clear D gene. Per the germline V gene, CDR1 is SQVTM and CDR2 is ANQGSEA. The CDR3 has 11 residues. V was shortened by 2 bases and J by 11 bases, with 12 bases between the two germline ends. DNA for the CDR3: TGCAGCGTTGAAAGAGACCCTCCCGCTTTCTTT. This sequence encodes CSVERDPPAFF. Using reference TRBV29-1 and TRBJ1-1 for the parts outside the CDR3, the full variable domain is SAVISQKPSRDICQRGTSLTIQCQVDSQVTMMFWYRQQPGQSLTLIATANQGSEATYESGFVIDKFPISRPNLTFSTLTVSNMSPEDSSIYLCSVERDPPAFFGQGTRLTVV.

This chain connects TRBV21-1 to TRBJ1-3. TRBV21-1 is labeled a pseudogene. CDR3 length equals 14 residues. In DNA, the CDR3 is TGTGCCAGCAGCAATAGGGGCCGCGGGCACACCATATATTTT. It yields the protein CASSNRGRGHTIYF.

This CDR3 reads CASSWGEVANEKLFF. The CDR3 nucleotides read TGTGCCAGCAGTTGGGGGGAGGTGGCTAATGAAAAACTGTTTTTT. This chain connects TRBV6-6 to TRBJ1-4, with D maybe TRBD1 (5 bases). This CDR3 has 15 amino acids. The germline gives CDR1 MNHNY, CDR2 SVGAGI (reference sequence). Trimming removed 4 bases from V and 3 bases from J, with 12 bases in between.

CDR3: CASSANRAGGPTDTQYF. Written as DNA, the CDR3 is TGTGCCAGCAGCGCGAACCGAGCGGGGGGGCCCACAGATACGCAGTATTTT. This chain connects TRBV7-2 to TRBJ2-3; 10 nucleotides line up with TRBD2. Germline V lookup: CDR1 SGHTA, CDR2 FQGNSA. With 5 bases clipped from V and 2 bases from J, the junction kept 10 bases outside the gene matches. This CDR3 region has 17 residues. The complete variable domain, with remaining parts taken from reference TRBV7-2 and TRBJ2-3, reads GAGVSQSPSNKVTEKGKDVELRCDPISGHTALYWYRQSLGQGLEFLIYFQGNSAPDKSGLPSDRFSAERTGGSVSTLTIQRTQQEDSAVYLCASSANRAGGPTDTQYFGPGTRLTVL.

The V gene is TRBV5-1, the J gene TRBJ1-1, with D tentatively TRBD1 (5 bases). The CDR3 has 13 residues. Germline values: CDR1 SGHRS, CDR2 YFSETQ. V lost 2 bases and J lost 0, with 5 bases in between. The CDR3 protein is CASSLGVNTEAFF. The CDR3 DNA reads TGCGCCAGCAGCTTAGGGGTGAACACTGAAGCTTTCTTT.

The chain uses TRBV28 and TRBJ2-2; a possible D gene is TRBD2 (6 bases). Between the trimmed V and J ends, which lost 11 bases and 5 bases, there was a span of 15 bases. Germline CDR1 MDHEN, CDR2 SYDVKM. This CDR3 has 13 residues. The CDR3 region is CASRETQTGELFF. CDR3 coding DNA: TGTGCCTCCCGGGAGACGCAAACCGGGGAGCTGTTTTTT.

This chain uses TRBV9 with TRBJ1-2; the match to TRBD1 covers 9 bases. Trimming at V came to 2 bases and at J to 2 bases, leaving 1 base not matched to a gene. The CDR3 loop spans 14 amino acids. Germline CDR1 and CDR2: SGDLS and YYNGEE. The CDR3 sequence: CASSVGTGNYGYTF. The DNA for the CDR3 is TGTGCCAGCAGCGTCGGGACAGGGAACTATGGCTACACCTTC. The full variable domain, rest sourced from reference TRBV9 and TRBJ1-2, is DSGVTQTPKHLITATGQRVTLRCSPRSGDLSVYWYQQSLDQGLQFLIQYYNGEERAKGNILERFSAQQFPDLHSELNLSSLELGDSALYFCASSVGTGNYGYTFGSGTRLTVV.

This clone was seen a single time. The chain recombines TRBV18 with TRBJ1-1; 7 bases line up with TRBD1. V lost 3 bases, J lost 3 bases, and 7 bases stayed unmatched. CDR1 is KGHSH, CDR2 LQKENI, per germline. This CDR3 contains 15 residues. The CDR3, as DNA: TGTGCCAGCTCACCTAACAGGGGAAAGGACACTGAAGCTTTCTTT. It translates to CASSPNRGKDTEAFF.

This clone was seen a single time. The J gene is TRBJ1-1, the V gene TRBV2; D may be TRBD1 (6 bases). The V gene's germline CDR1 is SNHLY and CDR2 FYNNEI. Trimming left V 8 bases short and J 1 base short, with 11 bases between. This CDR3 contains 13 residues. The CDR3 DNA follows: TGTGCCAGCTGCAAGGGGGAGAACACTGAAGCTTTCTTT. This encodes CASCKGENTEAFF.

The table lists this clone with a count of one. J is TRBJ2-3 and V is TRBV7-9; 12 bases map to TRBD2. V was clipped by 5 bases and J by 2 bases; unmatched bases: 5. CDR1 is SEHNR and CDR2 is FQNEAQ in the germline V gene (reference sequence). This CDR3 has 16 residues. CDR3 in amino acids: CASSRLAGEPTDTQYF. CDR3 sequence (DNA): TGTGCCAGCAGCCGACTAGCGGGGGAACCCACAGATACGCAGTATTTT.

This chain joins TRBV4-1 and TRBJ2-7; 10 bases fit TRBD1. Germline values: CDR1 MGHRA, CDR2 YSYEKL. V dropped 5 bases and J dropped 7; count of bases not matched to a gene: 5. The CDR3 has 13 residues. CDR3: CASSGTGEREQYF. The CDR3 DNA reads as TGCGCCAGCAGCGGGACAGGGGAGAGAGAGCAGTACTTC.

V and J are TRBV7-3 and TRBJ2-5, with D perhaps TRBD2 (6 bases). The V gene lost 0 bases and the J gene lost 4 bases, with 12 bases spanning the gap. Germline V CDR1 and CDR2: SGHTA, FQGTGA. This CDR3 is 15 amino acids long. CDR3 nucleotides: TGTGCCAGCAGCTTAACACCGGAGGGTGGAGAGACCCAGTACTTC. Translating it yields CASSLTPEGGETQYF.

The rearrangement uses TRBV30 and TRBJ2-7; TRBD2 is a possible D gene (6 bases). Trimming took off 0 bases at V and 3 bases at J, with 18 bases between the two ends. The CDR3 contains 16 residues. Germline assignment: CDR1 GTSNPN and CDR2 SVGIG (reference sequence). The CDR3 reads CAWSVRGIPVFYEQYF. The CDR3 nucleotides are TGTGCCTGGAGTGTTCGGGGGATACCAGTATTCTACGAGCAGTACTTC.

V is TRBV30 and J is TRBJ1-6, with D perhaps matching TRBD1 (5 bases). Germline CDR1 GTSNPN, CDR2 SVGIG (reference sequence). The CDR3 covers 13 residues. Deletions cut 4 bases from V and 7 bases from J, with 11 bases between. The CDR3 region is CAWMGVRNSPLHF. CDR3 bases: TGTGCCTGGATGGGGGTCCGCAATTCACCCCTCCACTTT.

This sequence joins TRBV29-1 and TRBJ2-3, with TRBD2 identical over 8 bases. Trimming took 1 base from V and 5 from J; bases not matched to a gene: 14. The CDR3 length is 17 residues. In germline, CDR1 is SQVTM, CDR2 ANQGSEA. The CDR3 sequence is CSVEGTASGGPGDTQYF. In DNA, the CDR3 is TGCAGCGTTGAAGGGACTGCGAGCGGGGGCCCTGGAGATACGCAGTATTTT.

The chain uses TRBV19 and TRBJ1-4, with D maybe TRBD1 (5 bases). CDR1 is LNHDA and CDR2 is SQIVND in the germline V gene (reference sequence). Trimming shortened V by 3 bases and J by 2 bases, and 16 bases separated the two germline ends. This CDR3 is built from 17 residues. The CDR3 region has the DNA TGTGCCAGTAGTATCACCGGGACCCGTAGGACTAATGAAAAACTGTTTTTT. Translating it yields CASSITGTRRTNEKLFF.

The rearrangement links TRBV7-9 to TRBJ2-5, with D maybe TRBD2 (6 bases). Trimming cost V 5 bases and J 4 bases, with 14 bases left between them. In germline, CDR1 is SEHNR, CDR2 FQNEAQ (reference sequence). This CDR3 contains 14 residues. CDR3 coding DNA: TGTGCCAGCAGCGGGAAGGGACTCTCAGAGACCCAGTACTTC. Its protein product is CASSGKGLSETQYF.

The chain has TRBV7-9 and TRBJ2-3, with TRBD2 identical over 9 bases. Germline V CDR1 and CDR2: SEHNR, FQNEAQ (reference sequence). The CDR3 extends over 18 amino acids. With 2 bases clipped from V and 0 bases from J, the junction kept 9 bases outside the gene matches. For the CDR3, the DNA is TGTGCCAGCAGCTTAAGACGTACTAGCGGGCCTAGCACAGATACGCAGTATTTT. It specifies CASSLRRTSGPSTDTQYF.

CDR3 nucleotides: TGCGCCAGCAGTCCCATAGCGGAACTTTGGGAGACCCAGTACTTC. Encoded protein: CASSPIAELWETQYF. The J gene is TRBJ2-5, the V gene TRBV4-1; tentative D call: TRBD2 (6 bases). V was shortened by 6 bases and J by 5 bases, with 19 bases between the two germline ends. Germline-derived CDR1 and CDR2 are MGHRA and YSYEKL. The CDR3 extends over 15 amino acids.